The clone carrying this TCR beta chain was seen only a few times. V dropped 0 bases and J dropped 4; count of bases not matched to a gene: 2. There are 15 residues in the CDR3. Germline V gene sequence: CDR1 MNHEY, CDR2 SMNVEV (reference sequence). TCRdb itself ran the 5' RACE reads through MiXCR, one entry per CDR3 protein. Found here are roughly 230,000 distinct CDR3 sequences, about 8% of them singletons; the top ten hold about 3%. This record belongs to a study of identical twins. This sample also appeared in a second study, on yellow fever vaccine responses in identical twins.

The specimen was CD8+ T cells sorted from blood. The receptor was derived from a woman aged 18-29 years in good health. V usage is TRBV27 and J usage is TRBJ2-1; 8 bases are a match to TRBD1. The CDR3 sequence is CASSLSGTGYNEQFF. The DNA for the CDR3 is TGTGCCAGCAGTTTATCCGGGACAGGATACAATGAGCAGTTCTTC.